Listed below are T cell receptor beta chains from one sample, sequenced in a study of blood T cell repertoires in COVID-19. Using immunoSEQ multiplex PCR, the repertoire was profiled, and TCRdb retains in-frame clones only, with some absent. The sample records about 100,000 clones, 60% to 85% being singletons. Material: peripheral blood. These receptors all come from an older man with acute or convalescent COVID-19. The CDR3 runs from the conserved cysteine through the conserved F or W. A D gene is named only where the DNA matches it firmly.

d_call	j_call	v_call	cdr3_aa
NA	TRBJ2-5	TRBV5-1	CASSLGQAGETQYF
NA	TRBJ1-2	TRBV5-4	CASGREREGYTF
NA	TRBJ1-1	TRBV5-6	CASSVQGPGNTEAFF
NA	TRBJ2-7	TRBV11-2	CASSLAGATYEQYF
NA	TRBJ1-4	TRBV7-8	CASSSRRFANEKLFF
NA	TRBJ1-1	TRBV20-1	CQSMLNTEAFF
TRBD2	TRBJ2-7	TRBV19	CASSPPPSGGAVGQYF
TRBD1	TRBJ1-1	TRBV5-1	CASSPQTGITEAFF
NA	TRBJ2-5	TRBV7-9	CASSINLGGSETQYF
NA	TRBJ1-1	TRBV2	CASSDYPGDDTEAFF
NA	TRBJ1-3	TRBV6-5	CASSTGTHSGNTIYF
NA	TRBJ1-5	TRBV7-8	CASSAVIWANNQPQHF
TRBD2	TRBJ2-5	TRBV7-9	CASSFPGLDWRETQYF
TRBD1	TRBJ1-6	TRBV27	CASSLGQSNSPLHF